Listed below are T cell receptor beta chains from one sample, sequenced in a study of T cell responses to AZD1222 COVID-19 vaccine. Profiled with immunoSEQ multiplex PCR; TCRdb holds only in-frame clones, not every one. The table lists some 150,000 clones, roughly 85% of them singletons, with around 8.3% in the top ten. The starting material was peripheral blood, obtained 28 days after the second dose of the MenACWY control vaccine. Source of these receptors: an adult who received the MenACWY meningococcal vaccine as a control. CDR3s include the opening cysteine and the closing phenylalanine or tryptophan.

CASTEPGASYGYTF | TRBV10-2
CASSEAGQVYEQYF | TRBV6-1
CASSLKLALAGVLYEQYF | TRBV5-4
CATLGWAGANVLTF | TRBV28
CASSADRGAGELFF | TRBV9
CASSQPRTAPLNTEAFF | TRBV11-2
CASSFRITGEQFF | TRBV12-3/TRBV12-4
CASSGDSEKLFF | TRBV25-1
CAISESGQPQHF | TRBV10-3
CASSLTPSTGSYGYTF | TRBV27
CASSPGTGFASTDTQYF | TRBV11-2
CASSLLGTSDTQYF | TRBV7-8
CASSQGGGELFF | TRBV6-5
CASSPRGSETQYF | TRBV3-1/TRBV3-2
CASSAVPNTEAFF | TRBV27
CASGESTGEPTYEQYF | TRBV7-7
CASSQELQAYGRLSSGNTIYF | TRBV4-2
CASSRGLAGGIQETQYF | TRBV7-7
CASSTGDRGSTEAFF | TRBV19
CASGSGEGNQPQHF | TRBV21-1
CSVEERGQGHHEQYF | TRBV29-1
CASKATGANYGYTF | TRBV6-6
CASSLSQGATNEKLFF | TRBV5-4
CASSPATGTNEKLFF | TRBV18
CASSPQVTGELFF | TRBV7-3
CASSLPQGRETQYF | TRBV11-2
CASSPVREETQYF | TRBV11-2
CASSFDRDGYTF | TRBV11-2
CASSLGIDPTQYF | TRBV7-6
CSVEKGNGYGYTF | TRBV29-1
CASSRQGVTEAFF | TRBV6-5
CASSLVGLSTGELFF | TRBV5-5
CASSQDMRGRSGGYTF | TRBV4-2
CASSAGLTGYSGELFF | TRBV7-8
CASAPRASGRAPGELFF | TRBV12-5
CASSLQPGREKLFF | TRBV5-1
CASSPALGRSRGYTF | TRBV5-4
CASNREWTNEKLFF | TRBV2
CASRDRLEGPQHF | TRBV2
CASSFSLAGGSYNEQFF | TRBV5-1
CSALTGEETQYF | TRBV29-1
CASSFRGRPGELFF | TRBV5-8